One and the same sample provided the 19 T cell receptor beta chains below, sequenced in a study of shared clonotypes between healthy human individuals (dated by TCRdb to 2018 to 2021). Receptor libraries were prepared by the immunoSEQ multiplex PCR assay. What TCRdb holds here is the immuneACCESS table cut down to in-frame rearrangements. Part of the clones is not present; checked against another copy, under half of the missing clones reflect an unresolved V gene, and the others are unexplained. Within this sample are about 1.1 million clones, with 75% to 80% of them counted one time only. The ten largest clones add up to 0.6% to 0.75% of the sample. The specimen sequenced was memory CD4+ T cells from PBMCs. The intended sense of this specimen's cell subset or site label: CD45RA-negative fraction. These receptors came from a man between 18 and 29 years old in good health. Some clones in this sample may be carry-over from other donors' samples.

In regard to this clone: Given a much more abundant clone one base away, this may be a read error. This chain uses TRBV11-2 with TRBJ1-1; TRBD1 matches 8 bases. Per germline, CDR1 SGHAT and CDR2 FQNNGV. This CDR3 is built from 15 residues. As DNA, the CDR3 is TGTGCCAGCAGCCCGCAGGGGGCTCTAAACACTGGAGCTTTCTTT. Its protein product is CASSPQGALNTGAFF.

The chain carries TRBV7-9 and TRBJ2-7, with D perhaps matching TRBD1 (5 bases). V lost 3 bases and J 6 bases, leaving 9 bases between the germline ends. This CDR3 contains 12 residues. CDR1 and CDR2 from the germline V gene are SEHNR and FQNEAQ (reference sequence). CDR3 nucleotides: TGTGCCAGCAGCTTGGCAGGGTTCGAGCAGTACTTC. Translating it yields CASSLAGFEQYF.

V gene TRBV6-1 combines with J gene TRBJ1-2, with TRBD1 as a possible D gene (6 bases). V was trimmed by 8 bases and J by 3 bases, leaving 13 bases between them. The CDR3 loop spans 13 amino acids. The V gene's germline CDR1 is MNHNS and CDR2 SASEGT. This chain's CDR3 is CASLLGQYYGYTF. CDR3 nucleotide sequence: TGTGCCAGCTTATTAGGACAGTACTATGGCTACACCTTC.

The CDR3 nucleotides read TGCGCCAGCAGCTTCGGGACTAGCGGAGCGGAGACCCAGTACTTC. Amino acids: CASSFGTSGAETQYF. V and J are TRBV5-1 and TRBJ2-5, with 11 bases lining up with TRBD2. CDR3 size: 15 residues. Trimming took 2 bases from V and 5 from J; bases not matched to a gene: 5. The V gene's germline CDR1 is SGHRS and CDR2 YFSETQ.

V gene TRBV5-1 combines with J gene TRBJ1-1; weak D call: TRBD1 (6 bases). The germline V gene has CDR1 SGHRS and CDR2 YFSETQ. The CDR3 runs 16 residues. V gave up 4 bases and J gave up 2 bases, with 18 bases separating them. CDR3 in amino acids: CASSDYLDSHNTEAFF. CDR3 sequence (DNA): TGCGCCAGCAGCGACTACTTGGACAGTCACAACACTGAAGCTTTCTTT.

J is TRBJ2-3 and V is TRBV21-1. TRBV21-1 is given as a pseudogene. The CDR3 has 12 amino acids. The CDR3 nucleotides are TGTGCCAGCAACTCTGACGGAGATACGCAGTATTTT. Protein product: CASNSDGDTQYF.

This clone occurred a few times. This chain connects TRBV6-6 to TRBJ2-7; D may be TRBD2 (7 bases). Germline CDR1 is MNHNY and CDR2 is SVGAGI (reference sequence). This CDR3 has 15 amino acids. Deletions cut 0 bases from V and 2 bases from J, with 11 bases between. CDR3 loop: CASSYSTGGPYEQYF. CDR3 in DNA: TGTGCCAGCAGTTACTCGACCGGGGGGCCCTACGAGCAGTACTTC.

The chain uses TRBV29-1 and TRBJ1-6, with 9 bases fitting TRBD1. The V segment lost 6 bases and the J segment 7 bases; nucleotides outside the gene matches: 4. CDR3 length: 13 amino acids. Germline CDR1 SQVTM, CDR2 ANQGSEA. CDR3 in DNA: TGCAGCGTGCGGACAGGGGACAATTCACCCCTCCACTTT. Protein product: CSVRTGDNSPLHF.

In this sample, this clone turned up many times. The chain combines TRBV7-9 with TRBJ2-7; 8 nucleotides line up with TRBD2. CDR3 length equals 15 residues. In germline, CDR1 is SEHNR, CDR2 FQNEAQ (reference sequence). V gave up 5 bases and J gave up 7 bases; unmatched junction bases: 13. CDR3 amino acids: CASSLKAGAPREQYF. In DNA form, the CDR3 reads TGTGCCAGCAGCCTAAAAGCGGGAGCCCCTCGGGAGCAGTACTTC.

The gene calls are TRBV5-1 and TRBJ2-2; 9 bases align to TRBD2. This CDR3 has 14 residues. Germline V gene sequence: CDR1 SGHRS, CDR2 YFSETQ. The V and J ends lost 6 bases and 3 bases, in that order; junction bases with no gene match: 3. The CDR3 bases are TGCGCCAGCACCCGGACTAGCGACACCGGGGAGCTGTTTTTT. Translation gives CASTRTSDTGELFF.

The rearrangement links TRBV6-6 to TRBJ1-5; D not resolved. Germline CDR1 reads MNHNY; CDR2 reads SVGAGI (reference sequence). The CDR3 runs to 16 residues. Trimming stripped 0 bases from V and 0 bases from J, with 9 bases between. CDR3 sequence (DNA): TGTGCCAGCAGTTACTCTTGGGCAGATAGCAATCAGCCCCAGCATTTT. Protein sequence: CASSYSWADSNQPQHF.

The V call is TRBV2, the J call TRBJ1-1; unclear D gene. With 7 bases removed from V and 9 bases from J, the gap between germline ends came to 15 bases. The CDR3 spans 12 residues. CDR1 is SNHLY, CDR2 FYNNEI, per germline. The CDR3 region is CASMEQYSQAFF. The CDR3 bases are TGTGCCAGCATGGAACAGTATTCTCAAGCTTTCTTT.

The DNA of the CDR3 is TGTGCCAGCAATCCCACAGGGGGGACTAGTCTCTACAATGAGCAGTTCTTC. This translates into CASNPTGGTSLYNEQFF. The chain joins TRBV2 to TRBJ2-1, with D perhaps given as TRBD1 or TRBD2 (8 bases each). CDR1 is SNHLY and CDR2 is FYNNEI in the germline V gene. The CDR3 is 17 residues long. Trimming cost V 7 bases and J 3 bases, with 22 bases left between them.

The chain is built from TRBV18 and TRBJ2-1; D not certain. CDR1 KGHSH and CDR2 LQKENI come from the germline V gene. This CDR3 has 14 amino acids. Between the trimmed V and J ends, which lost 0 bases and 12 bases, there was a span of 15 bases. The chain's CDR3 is CASSPPSYSTGQFF. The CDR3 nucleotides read TGTGCCAGCTCACCACCGTCTTACTCCACGGGGCAGTTCTTC.

The CDR3 DNA reads as TGTGCCAGCAGCTTAGACAGACCTCTCCCGCCCACAGATACGCAGTATTTT. Encoded protein: CASSLDRPLPPTDTQYF. This rearrangement joins TRBV7-2 to TRBJ2-3; D uncertain. Trimming stripped 1 base from V and 2 bases from J, with 16 bases between. CDR1 and CDR2 (germline): SGHTA, FQGNSA. The CDR3 totals 17 residues.

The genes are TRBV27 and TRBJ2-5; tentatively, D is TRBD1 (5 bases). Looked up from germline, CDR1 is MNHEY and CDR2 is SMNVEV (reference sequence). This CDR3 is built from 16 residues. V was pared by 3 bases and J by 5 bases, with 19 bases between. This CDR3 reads CASSLGNRRYRETQYF. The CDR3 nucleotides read TGTGCCAGCAGTTTGGGGAACAGGCGATATAGGGAGACCCAGTACTTC.

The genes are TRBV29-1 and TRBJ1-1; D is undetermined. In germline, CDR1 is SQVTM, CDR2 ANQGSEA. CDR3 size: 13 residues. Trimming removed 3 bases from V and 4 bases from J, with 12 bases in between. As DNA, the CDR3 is TGCAGCGTTGACCACCACTCGGGCACTGAAGCTTTCTTT. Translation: CSVDHHSGTEAFF.

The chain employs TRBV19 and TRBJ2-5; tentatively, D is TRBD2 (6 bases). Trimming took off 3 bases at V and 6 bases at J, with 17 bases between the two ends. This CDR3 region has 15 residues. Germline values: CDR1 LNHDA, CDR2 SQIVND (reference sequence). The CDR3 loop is CASSIMLLEGQTQYF. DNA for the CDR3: TGTGCCAGTAGTATCATGCTCTTGGAGGGGCAGACCCAGTACTTC.

CDR3 nucleotide sequence: TGTGCCAGCAGCCCGCACGGGAACTCGCGGGGTGGAGGCTACACCTTC. This sequence encodes CASSPHGNSRGGGYTF. The rearrangement uses TRBV7-2 and TRBJ1-2; D is undetermined. The CDR3 contains 16 residues. Trimming shortened V by 5 bases and J by 8 bases, and 24 bases separated the two germline ends. CDR1 and CDR2 from the germline V gene are SGHTA and FQGNSA.